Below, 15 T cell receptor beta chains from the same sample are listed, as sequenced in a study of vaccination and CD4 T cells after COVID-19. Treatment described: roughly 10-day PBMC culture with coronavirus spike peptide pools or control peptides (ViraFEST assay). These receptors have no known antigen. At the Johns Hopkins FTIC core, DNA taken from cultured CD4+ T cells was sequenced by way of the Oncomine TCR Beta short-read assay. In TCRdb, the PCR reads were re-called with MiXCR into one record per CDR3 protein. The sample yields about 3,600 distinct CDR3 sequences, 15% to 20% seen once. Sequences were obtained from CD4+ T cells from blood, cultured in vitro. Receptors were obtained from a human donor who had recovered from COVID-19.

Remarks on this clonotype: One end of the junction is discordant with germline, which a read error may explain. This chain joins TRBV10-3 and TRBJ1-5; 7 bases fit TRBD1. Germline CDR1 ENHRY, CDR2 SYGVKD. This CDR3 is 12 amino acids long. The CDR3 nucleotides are TGTGCCGTCAGTGAGCCGGGACAGAAAAGGCATTTT. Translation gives CAVSEPGQKRHF.

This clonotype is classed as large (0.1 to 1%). CDR3 sequence (DNA): TGCAGTGCTAGTCGTTCAGGGAACACCGGGGAGCTGTTTTTT. It is translated as CSASRSGNTGELFF. The J gene is TRBJ2-2, the V gene TRBV20-1; D gene uncertain. The V gene's germline CDR1 is DFQATT and CDR2 SNEGSKA (reference sequence). V gave up 3 bases and J gave up 1 base, with 9 bases separating them. The length of the CDR3 is 14 residues.

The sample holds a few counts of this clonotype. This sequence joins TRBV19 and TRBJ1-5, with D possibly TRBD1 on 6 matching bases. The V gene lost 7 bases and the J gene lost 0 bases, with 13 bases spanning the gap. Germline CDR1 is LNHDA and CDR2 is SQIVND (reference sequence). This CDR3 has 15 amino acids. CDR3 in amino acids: CASIRDITSNQPQHF. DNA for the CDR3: TGTGCCAGTATCCGGGACATAACTAGCAATCAGCCCCAGCATTTT. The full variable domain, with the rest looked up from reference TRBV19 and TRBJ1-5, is DGGITQSPKYLFRKEGQNVTLSCEQNLNHDAMYWYRQDPGQGLRLIYYSQIVNDFQKGDIAEGYSVSREKKESFPLTVTSAQKNPTAFYLCASIRDITSNQPQHFGDGTRLSIL.

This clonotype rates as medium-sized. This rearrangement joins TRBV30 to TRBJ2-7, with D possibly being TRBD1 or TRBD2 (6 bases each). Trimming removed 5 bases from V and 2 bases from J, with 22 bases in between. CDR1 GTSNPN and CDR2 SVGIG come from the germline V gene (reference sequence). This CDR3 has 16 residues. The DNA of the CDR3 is TGTGCCTGGGGCCGCTTGGGGGGCCGAAGGCCCTACGAGCAGTACTTC. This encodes CAWGRLGGRRPYEQYF.

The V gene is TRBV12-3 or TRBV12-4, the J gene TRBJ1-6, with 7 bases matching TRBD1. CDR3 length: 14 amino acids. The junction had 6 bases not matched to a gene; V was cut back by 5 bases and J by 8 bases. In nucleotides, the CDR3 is TGTGCCAGCAGTGCGGGACAGAAAGATTCACCCCTCCACTTT. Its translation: CASSAGQKDSPLHF.

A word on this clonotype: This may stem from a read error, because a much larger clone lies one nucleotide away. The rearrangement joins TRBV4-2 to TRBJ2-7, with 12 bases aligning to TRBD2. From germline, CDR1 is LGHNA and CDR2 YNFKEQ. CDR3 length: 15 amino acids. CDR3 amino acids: CASSRSSGGDYDQYF. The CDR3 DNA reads TGTGCCAGCAGCCGGTCTAGCGGGGGGGACTACGATCAGTACTTC.

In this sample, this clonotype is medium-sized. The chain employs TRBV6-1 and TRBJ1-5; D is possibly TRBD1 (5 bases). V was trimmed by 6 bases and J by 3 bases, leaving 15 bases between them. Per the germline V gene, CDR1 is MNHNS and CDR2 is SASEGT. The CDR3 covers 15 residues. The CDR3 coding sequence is TGTGCCAGCAGCGGTGGGCAGGGTTACAATCAGCCCCAGCATTTT. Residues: CASSGGQGYNQPQHF.

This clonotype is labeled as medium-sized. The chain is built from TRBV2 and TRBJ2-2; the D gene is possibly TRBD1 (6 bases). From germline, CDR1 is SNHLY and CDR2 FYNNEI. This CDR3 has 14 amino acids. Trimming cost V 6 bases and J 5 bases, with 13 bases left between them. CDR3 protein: CASRQQGRTGELFF. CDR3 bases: TGTGCCAGCAGACAACAGGGAAGGACCGGGGAGCTGTTTTTT.

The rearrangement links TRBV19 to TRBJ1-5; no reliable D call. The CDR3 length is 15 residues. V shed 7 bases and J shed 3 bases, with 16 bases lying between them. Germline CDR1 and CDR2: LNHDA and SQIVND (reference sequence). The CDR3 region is CASKDSRVNNQPQHF. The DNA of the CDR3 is TGTGCCAGTAAGGATAGCAGAGTAAACAATCAGCCCCAGCATTTT.

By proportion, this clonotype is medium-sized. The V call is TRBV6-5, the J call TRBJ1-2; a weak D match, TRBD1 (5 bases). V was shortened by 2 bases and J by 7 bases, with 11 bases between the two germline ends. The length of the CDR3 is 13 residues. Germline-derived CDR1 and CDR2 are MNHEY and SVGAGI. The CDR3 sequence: CASSYMGRSGYTF. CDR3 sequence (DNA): TGTGCCAGCAGTTACATGGGGCGGAGTGGCTACACCTTC.

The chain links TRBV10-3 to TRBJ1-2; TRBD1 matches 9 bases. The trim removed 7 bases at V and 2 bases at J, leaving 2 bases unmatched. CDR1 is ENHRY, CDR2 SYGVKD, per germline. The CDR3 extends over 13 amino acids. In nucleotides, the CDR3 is TGTGCCATCAACGACAGGGGGAACTATGGCTACACCTTC. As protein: CAINDRGNYGYTF.

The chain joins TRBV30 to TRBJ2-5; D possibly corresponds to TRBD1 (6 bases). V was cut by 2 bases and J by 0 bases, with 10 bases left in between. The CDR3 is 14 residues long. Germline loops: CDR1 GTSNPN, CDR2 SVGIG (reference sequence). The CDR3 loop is CAWSLTGNQETQYF. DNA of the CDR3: TGTGCCTGGAGTCTTACAGGGAACCAAGAGACCCAGTACTTC.

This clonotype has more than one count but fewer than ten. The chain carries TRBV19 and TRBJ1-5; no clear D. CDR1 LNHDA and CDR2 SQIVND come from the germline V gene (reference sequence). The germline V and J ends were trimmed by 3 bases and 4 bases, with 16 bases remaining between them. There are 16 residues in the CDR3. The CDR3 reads CASSMTLGYGNQPQHF. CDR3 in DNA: TGTGCCAGTAGTATGACTTTAGGGTATGGGAATCAGCCCCAGCATTTT.

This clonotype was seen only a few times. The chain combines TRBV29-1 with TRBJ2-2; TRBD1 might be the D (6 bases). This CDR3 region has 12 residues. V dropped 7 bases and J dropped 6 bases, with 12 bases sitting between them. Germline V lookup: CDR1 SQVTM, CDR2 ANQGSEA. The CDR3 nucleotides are TGCAGCGCGAGGGGGACGTCCGGGGAGCTGTTTTTT. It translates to CSARGTSGELFF.

The CDR3 region is CAWSPGGQSYGYTF. CDR3 DNA: TGTGCCTGGAGCCCCGGGGGACAGTCCTATGGCTACACCTTC. The rearrangement links TRBV30 to TRBJ1-2; 7 nucleotides agree with TRBD1. The CDR3 consists of 14 residues. CDR1 GTSNPN and CDR2 SVGIG come from the germline V gene (reference sequence). V lost 3 bases and J lost 4; bases outside the gene matches: 8.